Listed here are 30 T cell receptor beta chains from one sample, sequenced in a study of Japanese encephalitis immunity and Zika vaccine responses. TCRdb reanalysed the 5' RACE reads using MiXCR and keeps one entry per CDR3 protein. This table holds about 1,700 distinct CDR3 sequences, 5.3% found once. For more than five days, PBMCs labeled with CFSE were cultured with peptide pools at approximately 1 ug/mL each. The sort collected unfixed, live, CD56-CD19-CD16-CD3+CD4+ CFSE-low proliferating CD4 T cells. Material: antigen-activated CD4+ T cells from blood, cultured, obtained during a Zika inactivated vaccine study. Receptor source: an adult woman who received an inactivated Zika virus vaccine.

J is TRBJ2-3 and V is TRBV6-5, with D perhaps matching TRBD1 or TRBD2 (5 bases each). There are 15 residues in the CDR3. Germline assignment: CDR1 MNHEY and CDR2 SVGAGI. V lost 6 bases and J 0 bases, leaving 13 bases between the germline ends. The CDR3 DNA follows: TGTGCCAGCAGCCGCCGGGGACCCAGCACAGATACGCAGTATTTT. This encodes CASSRRGPSTDTQYF.

This clonotype was seen a handful of times. This sequence joins TRBV2 and TRBJ1-6, with D tentatively TRBD1 (5 bases). Germline CDR1 reads SNHLY; CDR2 reads FYNNEI. This CDR3 has 12 residues. Trimming left V 5 bases short and J 8 bases short, with 7 bases between. CDR3 DNA: TGTGCCAGCAGTCGGGGGGATTCACCCCTCCACTTT. Its translation: CASSRGDSPLHF.

In this sample, this clonotype turned up many times. The chain combines TRBV15 with TRBJ2-1; tentative D call: TRBD2 (6 bases). Germline V gene sequence: CDR1 LNHNV, CDR2 YYDKDF (reference sequence). V was cut by 1 base and J by 10 bases, with 17 bases left in between. There are 15 residues in the CDR3. The CDR3 here is CATSRGGLGGSEQFF. The CDR3 nucleotides are TGTGCCACCAGCAGAGGCGGGTTGGGAGGATCCGAGCAGTTCTTC.

This sequence joins TRBV5-4 and TRBJ2-5, with TRBD1 matching over 7 bases. Trimming removed 4 bases from V and 5 bases from J; junction bases left unmatched: 5. Germline values: CDR1 SGHNT, CDR2 YYREEE (reference sequence). The CDR3 covers 13 residues. In DNA form, the CDR3 reads TGTGCCAGCAGCATCGACAGGGTGGAGACCCAGTACTTC. This codes for CASSIDRVETQYF. The full variable domain, in which reference TRBV5-4 and TRBJ2-5 provide the parts outside the CDR3, is ETGVTQSPTHLIKTRGQQVTLRCSSQSGHNTVSWYQQALGQGPQFIFQYYREEENGRGNFPPRFSGLQFPNYSSELNVNALELDDSALYLCASSIDRVETQYFGPGTRLLVL.

By its share, this clonotype is medium-sized. The rearrangement links TRBV27 to TRBJ2-3; 8 bases fit TRBD2. Trimming at V came to 3 bases and at J to 4 bases, leaving 6 bases not matched to a gene. The CDR3 contains 15 residues. The V gene's germline CDR1 is MNHEY and CDR2 SMNVEV (reference sequence). This CDR3 reads CASSLTSGGADTQYF. As DNA, the CDR3 is TGTGCCAGCAGTTTGACCAGCGGGGGCGCAGATACGCAGTATTTT.

This clonotype is classed as large. The chain joins TRBV4-3 to TRBJ2-1; D is unclear. V was pared by 0 bases and J by 8 bases, with 20 bases between. The CDR3 length is 17 residues. The V gene's germline CDR1 is LGHNA and CDR2 YSLEER. The CDR3: CASSQEPGFGMVYEQFF. The CDR3 DNA is TGCGCCAGCAGCCAAGAGCCCGGGTTTGGGATGGTTTATGAGCAGTTCTTC.

This clonotype has just a few counts. This chain connects TRBV7-2 to TRBJ2-3; 7 bases are shared with TRBD1. The ends lost 3 bases at V and 1 base at J; junction bases unmatched: 13. There are 18 residues in the CDR3. CDR1 is SGHTA, CDR2 FQGNSA, per germline. CDR3 in DNA: TGTGCCAGCAGCTTGGCTCTAGGGGGCCCCCTTGGCACAGATACGCAGTATTTT. This gives the protein CASSLALGGPLGTDTQYF.

This clonotype was observed many times. The chain employs TRBV6-5 and TRBJ1-1; 7 nucleotides match TRBD1. The CDR3 has 13 amino acids. V gave up 5 bases and J gave up 7 bases; unmatched junction bases: 7. From germline, CDR1 is MNHEY and CDR2 SVGAGI. In DNA form, the CDR3 reads TGTGCCAGCAGTAGGGGGACAGACGGTGAAGCTTTCTTT. This encodes CASSRGTDGEAFF.

Within the sample, this clonotype is medium-sized. The chain is built from TRBV15 and TRBJ1-6; D is uncertain. CDR3 length: 14 amino acids. V lost 5 bases, J lost 5 bases, and 10 bases lay in between. CDR1 is LNHNV and CDR2 is YYDKDF in the germline V gene (reference sequence). CDR3 in DNA: TGTGCCACCAGCGGCTTTCGGGATAATTCACCCCTCCACTTT. It specifies CATSGFRDNSPLHF.

By share of the sample, this clonotype is medium-sized. The chain combines TRBV29-1 with TRBJ2-1; D is ambiguous. Per germline, CDR1 SQVTM and CDR2 ANQGSEA. This CDR3 comprises 10 residues. The ends were cut back, 4 bases at V and 10 bases at J, with 8 bases in the middle. CDR3 sequence (DNA): TGCAGCGTTGGAGTTTGGGAGCAGTTCTTC. Its translation: CSVGVWEQFF.

This clonotype was picked up many times. V and J are TRBV9 and TRBJ2-1; D gene ambiguous. Germline lookup yields CDR1 SGDLS and CDR2 YYNGEE. V was cut by 0 bases and J by 0 bases, with 7 bases left in between. CDR3 length equals 15 residues. CDR3 bases: TGTGCCAGCAGCGTAGGAGCCAACTCCTACAATGAGCAGTTCTTC. Amino acids: CASSVGANSYNEQFF.

By sample share, this clonotype is large. The V and J genes are TRBV12-3 or TRBV12-4 and TRBJ1-2; D possibly corresponds to TRBD1 (5 bases). Trimming removed 4 bases from V and 4 bases from J, with 7 bases in between. The CDR3 is made up of 12 amino acids. CDR3 in amino acids: CASSWGLYGYTF. The DNA for the CDR3 is TGTGCCAGCAGTTGGGGACTCTATGGCTACACCTTC.

This clonotype appeared many times. The chain is built from TRBV15 and TRBJ2-7; D may match TRBD1 or TRBD2 (6 bases each). Germline loops: CDR1 LNHNV, CDR2 YYDKDF (reference sequence). The CDR3 runs 14 residues. Between the trimmed V and J ends, which lost 2 bases and 3 bases, there was a span of 11 bases. CDR3 bases: TGTGCCACCAGCAGATTTGGAGGGGGCTACGAGCAGTACTTC. Its translation is CATSRFGGGYEQYF.

This clonotype was found a few times. The rearrangement links TRBV27 to TRBJ1-2; TRBD1 agrees at 9 bases. Unmatched junction bases numbered 4, after V lost 0 bases and J lost 2 bases. Looked up from germline, CDR1 is MNHEY and CDR2 is SMNVEV (reference sequence). CDR3 length: 16 residues. The CDR3 coding sequence is TGTGCCAGCAGTTTATCGCCGGGACAGGGAAACTATGGCTACACCTTC. Amino acid sequence: CASSLSPGQGNYGYTF.

This clonotype was recorded at least ten times. The V gene is TRBV6-5, the J gene TRBJ1-4; D may be TRBD1 (5 bases). This CDR3 is built from 15 residues. The germline CDR1 and CDR2 sequences are MNHEY and SVGAGI. Trimming took off 2 bases at V and 3 bases at J, with 10 bases between the two ends. The CDR3 spells CASSYGRGANEKLFF. The CDR3 nucleotides are TGTGCCAGCAGTTACGGAAGGGGAGCTAATGAAAAACTGTTTTTT.

The chain uses TRBV7-9 and TRBJ2-7, with 7 bases matching TRBD2. The CDR3 consists of 17 residues. With 5 bases clipped from V and 0 bases from J, the junction kept 13 bases outside the gene matches. The germline V gene has CDR1 SEHNR and CDR2 FQNEAQ (reference sequence). CDR3 region: CASSQVQSAGYSYEQYF. CDR3 DNA sequence: TGTGCCAGCAGCCAGGTTCAATCAGCGGGGTACTCCTACGAGCAGTACTTC.

This clonotype was seen repeatedly, ten times or more. The rearrangement joins TRBV12-3 or TRBV12-4 to TRBJ2-1, with D possibly matching TRBD1 (5 bases). The V end lost 4 bases, the J end lost 4 bases, and 11 bases lay between the germline ends. The CDR3 is 14 amino acids. The CDR3 coding sequence is TGTGCCAGCAGTTCTCGACAGATTTACAATGAGCAGTTCTTC. This translates into CASSSRQIYNEQFF.

This clonotype was counted at least ten times. This chain uses TRBV20-1 with TRBJ2-1; TRBD1 or TRBD2 may be the D gene (5 bases each). The germline CDR1 and CDR2 sequences are DFQATT and SNEGSKA (reference sequence). The V end lost 5 bases, the J end lost 6 bases, and 17 bases lay between the germline ends. This CDR3 comprises 14 residues. In DNA, the CDR3 is TGCAGTGCTGAAGGGGCTAGCCCCTCCAATGAGCAGTTCTTC. This encodes CSAEGASPSNEQFF.

This clonotype was picked up many times. The rearrangement joins TRBV4-3 to TRBJ2-1; D might be TRBD1 (5 bases). The CDR3 has 14 amino acids. Germline CDR1 reads LGHNA; CDR2 reads YSLEER. Trimming removed 3 bases at V and 10 bases at J, with 16 bases between. CDR3 DNA sequence: TGCGCCAGCAGCCAGTGGGGCCCTAGTAGCGAGCAGTTCTTC. It translates to CASSQWGPSSEQFF.

This rearrangement joins TRBV4-1 to TRBJ2-2; no reliable D call. Trimming removed 2 bases at V and 7 bases at J, with 14 bases between. Germline assignment: CDR1 MGHRA and CDR2 YSYEKL. This CDR3 region has 15 residues. The CDR3 DNA is TGCGCCAGCAGCCAACCCTGGGAAGGCGGCGGGGAGCTGTTTTTT. This codes for CASSQPWEGGGELFF.

By frequency in the sample, this clonotype is medium-sized. This chain links TRBV20-1 with TRBJ2-1, with TRBD1 identical over 10 bases. The V gene end was trimmed by 5 bases and the J gene end by 6 bases; junction bases not matched to a gene: 7. The V gene's germline CDR1 is DFQATT and CDR2 SNEGSKA (reference sequence). CDR3 size: 14 residues. In nucleotides, the CDR3 is TGCAGTGCTTATCAGGGACAGGGGTCCAATGAGCAGTTCTTC. Translated, it gives CSAYQGQGSNEQFF.

This clonotype was found a few times. The V gene is TRBV5-1, the J gene TRBJ2-5; D not resolved. CDR3 length: 13 amino acids. The V and J ends lost 0 bases and 4 bases respectively, with 7 bases between them. Germline values: CDR1 SGHRS, CDR2 YFSETQ. CDR3 sequence: CASSLEVSETQYF. The CDR3 bases are TGCGCCAGCAGCTTGGAAGTTTCAGAGACCCAGTACTTC.

By share, this clonotype counts as large. V and J are TRBV5-5 and TRBJ2-7; D might be TRBD1 (5 bases). The length of the CDR3 is 15 residues. Germline CDR1 reads SGHKS; CDR2 reads YYEKEE (reference sequence). V was clipped by 1 base and J by 0 bases, with 11 bases between them. CDR3 protein: CASSLSTGSSYEQYF. DNA of the CDR3: TGTGCCAGCAGCTTGAGCACAGGTTCCTCCTACGAGCAGTACTTC.

This clonotype has more than one count but fewer than ten. CDR3 sequence (DNA): TGTGCCAGCAGCCCTACCCGGACTAGCGGGGGCGACAATCTCCAAGAGACCCAGTACTTC. Its translation is CASSPTRTSGGDNLQETQYF. The J gene is TRBJ2-5, the V gene TRBV7-8; 13 bases are shared with TRBD2. The CDR3 sequence is 20 residues long. Germline CDR1 SGHVS, CDR2 FQNEAQ. V gave up 5 bases and J gave up 1 base; unmatched junction bases: 16.

This clonotype was picked up many times. The rearrangement joins TRBV11-2 to TRBJ1-2; D not resolved. The V and J ends lost 1 base and 6 bases respectively, with 15 bases between them. This CDR3 is 15 amino acids long. Germline CDR1 is SGHAT and CDR2 is FQNNGV. CDR3 coding DNA: TGTGCCAGCAGCTTAGCTCTCTTTTCGGGGAATGGCTACACCTTC. Its protein is CASSLALFSGNGYTF.

This clonotype showed up just a few times. This rearrangement joins TRBV3-1 to TRBJ2-5; D is ambiguous. Trimming shortened V by 0 bases and J by 1 base, and 9 bases separated the two germline ends. CDR1 and CDR2 (germline): LGHDT, YNNKEL (reference sequence). The CDR3 is made up of 15 amino acids. CDR3 DNA: TGTGCCAGCAGCCAAGAGCGACACTTCCAAGAGACCCAGTACTTC. It codes for CASSQERHFQETQYF.

The chain combines TRBV10-2 with TRBJ2-1; 10 nucleotides line up with TRBD2. In germline, CDR1 is WSHSY, CDR2 SAAADI. With 6 bases clipped from V and 8 bases from J, the junction kept 13 bases outside the gene matches. The CDR3 totals 16 residues. The chain's CDR3 is CASRLRAGGLGDEQFF. CDR3 DNA sequence: TGCGCCAGCAGATTGAGAGCGGGGGGGCTGGGGGATGAGCAGTTCTTC.

This clonotype occurred a few times. The chain is built from TRBV7-6 and TRBJ2-1; TRBD1 aligns across 10 bases. The CDR3 covers 22 residues. V was clipped by 5 bases and J by 2 bases; unmatched bases: 24. CDR1 is SGHVS, CDR2 FNYEAQ, per germline. The CDR3: CASSPVYSIGTGDKGAYNEQFF. Here the CDR3 DNA reads TGTGCCAGCAGCCCAGTTTATAGCATCGGGACAGGGGATAAGGGGGCCTACAATGAGCAGTTCTTC.

The J gene is TRBJ2-4, the V gene TRBV28, with 9 bases that match TRBD1. The CDR3 is made up of 15 amino acids. The J segment lost 8 bases and the V segment lost 5 bases, leaving 10 bases of the junction unmatched. Germline V gives CDR1 MDHEN, CDR2 SYDVKM. For the CDR3, the DNA is TGTGCCAGCAGTCCAACCTTCGACAGGGGGGACATTCAGTACTTC. As protein: CASSPTFDRGDIQYF. Full variable domain (remainder filled in from reference TRBV28 and TRBJ2-4): DVKVTQSSRYLVKRTGEKVFLECVQDMDHENMFWYRQDPGLGLRLIYFSYDVKMKEKGDIPEGYSVSREKKERFSLILESASTNQTSMYLCASSPTFDRGDIQYFGAGTRLSVL.

This clonotype was seen more than once but under ten times. The J gene is TRBJ2-1, the V gene TRBV28, with D uncertain. CDR3 length equals 15 residues. The V end lost 6 bases, the J end lost 5 bases, and 17 bases lay between the germline ends. Germline loops: CDR1 MDHEN, CDR2 SYDVKM. The CDR3 region has the DNA TGTGCCAGCAGCCTCGCGCCCCCATTCCACAATGAGCAGTTCTTC. Protein: CASSLAPPFHNEQFF.